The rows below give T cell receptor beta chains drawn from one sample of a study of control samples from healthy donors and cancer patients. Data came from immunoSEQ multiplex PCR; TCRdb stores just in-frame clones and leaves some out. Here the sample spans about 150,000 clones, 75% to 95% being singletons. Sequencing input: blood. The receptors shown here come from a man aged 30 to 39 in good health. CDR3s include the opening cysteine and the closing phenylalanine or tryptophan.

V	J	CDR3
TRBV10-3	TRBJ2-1	CAISFPGNNEQFF
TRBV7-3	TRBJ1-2	CASSPSFGGYGYTF
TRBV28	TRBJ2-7	CASRWALSYEQYF
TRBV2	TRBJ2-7	CASKREGAPTYEQYF
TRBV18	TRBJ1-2	CASSPQQGAGDGYTF
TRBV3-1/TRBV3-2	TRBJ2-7	CASSQEAGGQEQYF
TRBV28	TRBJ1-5	CASSFWGANQPQHF
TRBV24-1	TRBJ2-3	CATSDTSGGRDTQYF
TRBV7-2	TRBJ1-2	CASSVSTGDYGYTF
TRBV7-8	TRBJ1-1	CASGRGRGTEAFF
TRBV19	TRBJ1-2	CASSLGQRDGYTF